Listed below are T cell receptor beta chains from one sample, sequenced in a study of blood T cell repertoires in COVID-19. TCRdb's copy holds only in-frame clones and misses some; the assay was immunoSEQ multiplex PCR. The sample yields about 45,000 clones, more than 90% seen once. The sample comprised peripheral blood. Receptors originate from a man in his 70s with active COVID-19. CDR3s include the opening cysteine and the closing phenylalanine or tryptophan. D genes are given only for firm matches. Where a row states a size, it is once, few, many or the class of an expanded clone; other rows omit it.

d_gene	v_gene	j_gene	abundance	CDR3nt	CDR3aa
NA	TRBV4-1	TRBJ2-7	NA	TGCGCCAGCAGCTCCCGGGAGCGGACCTACGAGCAGTACTTC	CASSSRERTYEQYF
NA	TRBV27	TRBJ2-2	NA	TGTGCCAGCAGTCCCGGGTCTTATGCCTGGGACACCGGGGAGCTGTTTTTT	CASSPGSYAWDTGELFF
NA	TRBV24-1	TRBJ2-1	NA	TGTGCCACCAGTGGCCCGGGTCCCGGGACTCCCGTAGACAATGAGCAGTTCTTC	CATSGPGPGTPVDNEQFF
TRBD1	TRBV6-2/TRBV6-3	TRBJ1-2	once	TGTGCCAGCAGTTACCGGGACAGTATTGATGGCTACACCTTC	CASSYRDSIDGYTF
TRBD1	TRBV28	TRBJ1-6	NA	TGTGCCAGCACCGAAGGGGGGACAGGTGATTCACCCCTCCACTTT	CASTEGGTGDSPLHF
TRBD1	TRBV4-1	TRBJ1-2	NA	TGCGCCAGCAGCCTTAAGACAGGGACTGGCTACACCTTC	CASSLKTGTGYTF
NA	TRBV7-8	TRBJ2-3	NA	TGTGCCAGCAGCCCGCACTGGGATACGCAGTATTTT	CASSPHWDTQYF
TRBD2	TRBV7-9	TRBJ2-7	NA	TGTGCCAGCAGCTTACTAGCGGGGGAAGGCGAGCAGTACTTC	CASSLLAGEGEQYF
NA	TRBV30	TRBJ1-5	NA	TGTGCCTGGAGTGTACGTGGGGTTGTGCGGGGAAGCAATCAGCCCCAGCATTTT	CAWSVRGVVRGSNQPQHF
TRBD1	TRBV6-6	TRBJ2-5	NA	TGTGCCAGCAGATTACAGGTCCAGGGGGCCCAAGAGACCCAGTACTTC	CASRLQVQGAQETQYF
TRBD1	TRBV24-1	TRBJ1-5	NA	TGTGCCACCAGTGATAAGGGGGCGGTTCAGCCCCAGCATTTT	CATSDKGAVQPQHF
TRBD2	TRBV19	TRBJ2-7	NA	TGTGCCAGTATGGGGGGGGATTTTTCGGCCGAGCAGTACTTC	CASMGGDFSAEQYF
NA	TRBV7-9	TRBJ1-5	NA	TGTGCCAGCAGCTCTACAGGGAGCAATCAGCCCCAGCATTTT	CASSSTGSNQPQHF
TRBD1	TRBV19	TRBJ2-6	NA	TGTGCCAGTAGTATAGGGGACAGATCCCCCTCTGGGGCCAACGTCCTGACTTTC	CASSIGDRSPSGANVLTF
NA	TRBV11-2	TRBJ2-1	NA	TGTGCCAGCAGCCCGCAGGGGAGCTCCTACAATGAGCAGTTCTTC	CASSPQGSSYNEQFF
NA	TRBV6-5	TRBJ1-2	NA	TGTGCCAGCACCGGACAGTTTGGATCTAACTATGGCTACACCTTC	CASTGQFGSNYGYTF
NA	TRBV24-1	TRBJ1-4	NA	TGTGCCACCAGCTCCCGTACAGATGGTGAAAAACTGTTTTTT	CATSSRTDGEKLFF
TRBD1	TRBV27	TRBJ1-3	NA	TGTGCCAGCAGTAGGACAGGCCCTGGAAACACCATATATTTT	CASSRTGPGNTIYF
TRBD2	TRBV4-3	TRBJ2-1	NA	TGCGCCAGCAGCCAAGACCCCGAGGAGCTAGCGGGGGACAATGAGCAGTTCTTC	CASSQDPEELAGDNEQFF
NA	TRBV28	TRBJ1-6	NA	TGTGCCAGCAGTATCGCAGGGTCCGGTAATTCACCCCTCCACTTT	CASSIAGSGNSPLHF
TRBD1	TRBV7-8	TRBJ1-3	NA	TGTGCCAGCAGGGCAGGGGGCCACAACTCTGGAAACACCATATATTTT	CASRAGGHNSGNTIYF
NA	TRBV6-2/TRBV6-3	TRBJ2-7	NA	TGTGCCAGCAGTTACGGGGCCTGGTACGAGCAGTACTTC	CASSYGAWYEQYF
NA	TRBV27	TRBJ1-5	NA	TGTGCCAGCAGTCCGGGGAGGTTCCATCAGCCCCAGCATTTT	CASSPGRFHQPQHF
NA	TRBV27	TRBJ1-2	NA	TGTGCCAGCATCCTAGGTGGAGGGCACTATGGCTACACCTTC	CASILGGGHYGYTF
TRBD2	TRBV7-2	TRBJ2-2	NA	TGTGCCAGCAGCCCCAGGCCAGCGGGGGGGCACACCGGGGAGCTGTTTTTT	CASSPRPAGGHTGELFF
NA	TRBV5-5	TRBJ2-1	NA	TGTGCCAGCAGCCTATACAATGAGCAGTTCTTC	CASSLYNEQFF
NA	TRBV27	TRBJ2-1	NA	TGTGCCAGCAGCGGAGCTACCTTTGAGCAGTTCTTC	CASSGATFEQFF
TRBD1	TRBV2	TRBJ2-5	NA	TGTGCCAGCATGCACCGGACAGGGGGCGCGGAGACCCAGTACTTC	CASMHRTGGAETQYF
NA	TRBV2	TRBJ2-1	NA	TGTGCCAGCAGCGAGTACAATGAGCAGTTCTTC	CASSEYNEQFF
NA	TRBV28	TRBJ1-1	NA	TGTGCCAGCAGTACTGACAGGACTCCATCTCGGAACACTGAAGCTTTCTTT	CASSTDRTPSRNTEAFF
TRBD1	TRBV18	TRBJ2-3	NA	TGTGCCAGCTCACCACCAGGGGGCGCTGGGTTGAGCACAGATACGCAGTATTTT	CASSPPGGAGLSTDTQYF
NA	TRBV21-1	TRBJ2-7	NA	TGTGCCAGCAGCAAAGGGAGAGTAGCGGGCTCCTACGAGCAGTACTTC	CASSKGRVAGSYEQYF
NA	TRBV19	TRBJ1-1	NA	TGTGCCAGTCGTTTTGGTGTGATGGGGAGGGCGAACACTGAAGCTTTCTTT	CASRFGVMGRANTEAFF
NA	TRBV2	TRBJ1-2	NA	TGTGCCAGCAGTGAGATCGGAGGGCCTGGCTACACCTTC	CASSEIGGPGYTF
NA	TRBV25-1	TRBJ2-1	once	TGTGCCAGAGGGGTCTATGAGCAGTTCTTC	CARGVYEQFF
NA	TRBV15	TRBJ1-4	NA	TGTGCCAGTTCAAACCGGACGGGGAAGGGAGAAAAACTGTTTTTT	CASSNRTGKGEKLFF
TRBD2	TRBV7-9	TRBJ2-1	NA	TGTGCCAGCAGCTCCGGACTAGATAATGGGAATGAGCAGTTCTTC	CASSSGLDNGNEQFF